Given below is one T cell receptor beta chain in context. Its antigen is unidentified. The data were obtained in a study of OX40 agonist ivuxolimab in advanced cancers. Study-level background: With ivuxolimab, an agonistic anti-OX40 (CD134) antibody, patients were treated.

This table comes from immunoSEQ multiplex PCR, and its TCRdb copy is limited to in-frame clones, with some not included. This sample has roughly 68,000 clones; approximately 82% occur once, and the top ten carry around 1.5%. Study-wide points: Among the lowest peripheral clonal expansion occurred in 0.1-3.0 mg/kg partial responders. There were, on average, more expanded clones in CD8+ T cells than in CD4+. The study observed clonal expansion of CD4+ and CD8+ blood T cells by week 6 at 0.1 to 3.0 mg/kg.

This TCR was recovered from an adult with an advanced solid tumor such as melanoma, head and neck, liver or kidney cancer. The starting material was CD4+ or CD8+ T cells sorted from blood, obtained in a trial of the OX40 agonist ivuxolimab.

The CDR3 is CAWEGDRGPRNTIYF. The CDR3 nucleotides are TGTGCCTGGGAAGGGGACAGGGGGCCAAGAAACACCATATATTTT. The chain combines TRBV30 with TRBJ1-3; 12 bases are shared with TRBD1. CDR3 size: 15 residues. CDR1 and CDR2 from the germline V gene are GTSNPN and SVGIG (reference sequence). Unmatched junction bases numbered 7, after V lost 5 bases and J lost 5 bases.